The T cell receptor (beta chain) under discussion was sequenced for a study of lung T cells in sarcoidosis with Löfgren's syndrome. This clonotype is judged medium-sized. The V end was cut by 6 bases, the J end by 2 bases, with 11 bases between. The CDR3 contains 13 residues. Germline V gene sequence: CDR1 MNHNS, CDR2 SASEGT. One entry per CDR3 protein results from TCRdb running MiXCR on the reads. Seen here are more than 50,000 distinct CDR3 sequences, 20% to 25% observed once, and the top ten hold about 2%. The TCR comes from a human donor with sarcoidosis (Löfgren's syndrome or another form), or a control subject (not recorded which). The sample comprised CD4+ T cells from PBMCs. The chain combines TRBV6-1 with TRBJ2-7, with D possibly TRBD1 on 6 matching bases. DNA of the CDR3: TGTGCCAGCAGCAAGACAGGAACCTACGAGCAGTACTTC. It translates to CASSKTGTYEQYF.